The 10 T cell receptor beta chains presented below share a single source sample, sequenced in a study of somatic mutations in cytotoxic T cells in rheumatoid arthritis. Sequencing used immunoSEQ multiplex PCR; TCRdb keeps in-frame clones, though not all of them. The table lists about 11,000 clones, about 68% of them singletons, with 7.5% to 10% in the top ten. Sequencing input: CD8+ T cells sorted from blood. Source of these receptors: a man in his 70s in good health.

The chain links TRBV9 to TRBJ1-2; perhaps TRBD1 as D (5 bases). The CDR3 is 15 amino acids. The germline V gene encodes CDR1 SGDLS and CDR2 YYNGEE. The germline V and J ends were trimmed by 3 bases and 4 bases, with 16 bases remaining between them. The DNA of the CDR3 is TGTGCCAGCAGCGCCTCTGAAAGGGGAGCCTATGGCTACACCTTC. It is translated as CASSASERGAYGYTF.

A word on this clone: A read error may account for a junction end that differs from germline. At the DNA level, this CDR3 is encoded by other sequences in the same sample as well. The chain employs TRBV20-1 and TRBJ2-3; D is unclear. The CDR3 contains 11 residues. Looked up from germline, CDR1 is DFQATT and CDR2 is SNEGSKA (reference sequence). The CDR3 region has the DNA TGCAGCGCTAGGTTCACAGATACGCAGTATTTT. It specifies CSARFTDTQYF.

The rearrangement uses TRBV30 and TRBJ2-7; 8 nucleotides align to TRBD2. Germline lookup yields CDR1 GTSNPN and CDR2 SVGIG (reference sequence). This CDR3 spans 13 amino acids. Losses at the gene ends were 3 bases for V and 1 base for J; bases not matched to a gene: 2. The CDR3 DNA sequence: TGTGCCTGGAGCAGCGGGAGATCCTACGAGCAGTACTTC. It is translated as CAWSSGRSYEQYF.

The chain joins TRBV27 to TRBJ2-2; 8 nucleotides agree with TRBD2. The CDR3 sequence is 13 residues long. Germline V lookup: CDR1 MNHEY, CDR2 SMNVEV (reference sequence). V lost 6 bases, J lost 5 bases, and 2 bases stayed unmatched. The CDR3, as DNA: TGTGCCAGCAGGGCTAGCGGGACCGGGGAGCTGTTTTTT. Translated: CASRASGTGELFF.

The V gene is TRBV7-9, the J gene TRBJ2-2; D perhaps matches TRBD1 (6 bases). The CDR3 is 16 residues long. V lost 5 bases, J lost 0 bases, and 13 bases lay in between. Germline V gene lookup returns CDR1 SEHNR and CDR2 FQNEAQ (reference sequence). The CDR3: CASSRSGQPNTGELFF. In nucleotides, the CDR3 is TGTGCCAGCAGCCGAAGCGGACAGCCGAACACCGGGGAGCTGTTTTTT.

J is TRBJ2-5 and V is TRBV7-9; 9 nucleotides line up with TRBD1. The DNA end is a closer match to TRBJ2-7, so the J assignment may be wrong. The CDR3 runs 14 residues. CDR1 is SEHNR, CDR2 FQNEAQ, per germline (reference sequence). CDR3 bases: TGTGCCAGCAGCCTAGGGGGACAGGGTTACGAGCAGTACTTC. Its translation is CASSLGGQGYEQYF.

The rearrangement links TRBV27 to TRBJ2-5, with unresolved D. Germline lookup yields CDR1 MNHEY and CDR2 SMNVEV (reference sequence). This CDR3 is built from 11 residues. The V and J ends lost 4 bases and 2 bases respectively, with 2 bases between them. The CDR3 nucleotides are TGTGCCAGCAGTTCTCAAGAGACCCAGTACTTC. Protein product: CASSSQETQYF.

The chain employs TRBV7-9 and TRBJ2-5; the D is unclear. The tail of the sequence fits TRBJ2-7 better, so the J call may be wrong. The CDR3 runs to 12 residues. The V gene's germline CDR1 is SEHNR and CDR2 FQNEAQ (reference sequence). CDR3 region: CASSLGYYEQYF. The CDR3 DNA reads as TGTGCCAGCAGCTTAGGGTACTACGAGCAGTACTTC.

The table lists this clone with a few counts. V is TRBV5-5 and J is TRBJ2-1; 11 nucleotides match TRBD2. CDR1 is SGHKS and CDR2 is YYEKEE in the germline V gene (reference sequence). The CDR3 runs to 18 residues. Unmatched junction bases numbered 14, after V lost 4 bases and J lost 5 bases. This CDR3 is CASSVAPTSGVFHNEQFF. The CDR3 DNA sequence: TGTGCCAGCAGCGTTGCCCCGACTAGCGGGGTCTTCCACAATGAGCAGTTCTTC.

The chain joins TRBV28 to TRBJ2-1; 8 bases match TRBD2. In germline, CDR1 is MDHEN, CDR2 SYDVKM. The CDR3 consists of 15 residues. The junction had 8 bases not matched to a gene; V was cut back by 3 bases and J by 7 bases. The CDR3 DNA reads TGTGCCAGCAGTTTGAGAGATAGCGGGATTAATGAGCAGTTCTTC. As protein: CASSLRDSGINEQFF.